This T cell receptor beta chain was sequenced in a study of cytomegalovirus exposure and HLA in healthy donors. Study-level results: What TCR beta sequences reportedly achieved was accurate prediction of HLA-A and HLA-B alleles in most subjects. A later analysis associated some 16,000 TCR beta sequences with HLA alleles at a 0.05 false discovery rate.

About this clone itself: Its antigen is undetermined.

The ends were cut back, 0 bases at V and 4 bases at J, with 20 bases in the middle. CDR1 SGDLS and CDR2 YYNGEE come from the germline V gene. CDR3 length: 18 residues. Primers for the PCR totalled 60 Vbeta and 13 Jbeta. Produced via immunoSEQ multiplex PCR; TCRdb's table is partial and in-frame only. This sample carries around 160,000 clones, roughly 66% of them seen once, and the ten largest clones take about 1.5%. The rearrangement links TRBV9 to TRBJ2-1; D is perhaps TRBD1 (6 bases). The sample consisted of PBMCs. The TCR sequence derives from a woman aged 18-29 years in good health and CMV-seronegative. This CDR3 is CASSVDYRDRPLYNEQFF. In nucleotides, the CDR3 is TGTGCCAGCAGCGTAGATTATCGAGACAGGCCATTGTACAATGAGCAGTTCTTC.